A single TCR beta chain is shown here with its context. Its antigen specificity is not known. No qualities accompany the bases; no much larger clone lies one base away. The data stem from a study of blood T cell repertoires in COVID-19 (dated by TCRdb to 2020 to 2021). Background on the whole study: Samples from collaborators originated in the United States, Italy and Spain and spanned both the acute and convalescent phases of COVID-19. The material from the prospective study consisted of cDNA or gDNA derived from T cells, B-cell-depleted T cells, or PBMCs. HLA class I and class II types, where available, came from metadata supplied by the sample provider rather than from assay-based typing. Deeply sampled blood TCRbeta repertoires from subjects exposed to, actively infected with, or recovered from COVID-19 were included in the dataset. Nearly every sample came with metadata listing a de-identified subject ID, COVID-19 status, age in years and sex. Samples came from the ongoing ImmuneRACE study (first 160 participants) plus 1,254 subjects from 6 global collaborators. The repertoires were made available in a free public database intended to serve as a resource for research on the immune response to SARS-CoV-2. General conclusions and limits of the study: The amount of clinical and demographic metadata varied by source and participant and was provided uncurated.

TCRbeta CDR3 regions were amplified from genomic DNA by means of the immunoSEQ Assay, a bias-controlled multiplex PCR. In the source study's methods: Within the assay, amplification of reference gene primers was used to estimate how many nucleated cells each sample contained. To quantify the absolute abundance of each unique TCRbeta CDR3 rearrangement, sequence reads were collapsed and filtered. Productive Simpson clonality was computed per sample as the square root of Simpson's diversity index over productive rearrangements. Entries here come from immuneACCESS through TCRdb and include only in-frame sequences with V and J called. Some clones fail to appear in such tables; in the studies checked, an unresolved V gene covers under half of the shortfall, and the cause of the remainder is unknown. Clone size and the V and J calls come from that table; the DNA yielded D and trimming. In all, the sample holds tens of thousands of clones, and approximately 84% of those were seen once. The ten top clones hold 12% of the sample.

Collaborating institutions collected whole blood in K2EDTA tubes following their own protocols. For TCRbeta analysis, collaborator samples were shipped as frozen whole blood, as isolated PBMCs, or as DNA extracted from either sample type. Sequenced: peripheral blood. The sequence came from a human donor in a cohort sampled during active COVID-19.

The nucleotide sequence reads TGTGCCACCATGGAGGGAAACTATGGCTACACCTTC. This sequence encodes CATMEGNYGYTF. The V gene is TRBV19 and the J gene is TRBJ1-2; the D gene remains uncertain. From its cysteine to its phenylalanine, the CDR3 spans 12 amino acids. Only CDR3 DNA is held: 36 bases, read in frame from base 1. In the germline V gene (reference sequence), CDR1 corresponds to LNHDA and CDR2 to SQIVND. Trimming costs V 10 bases and J 2 bases, and their ends lie 11 bases apart.